These T cell receptor beta chains were read from a single sample in a study of blood T cell repertoires in COVID-19. TCRdb keeps only in-frame clones here, not all; method: immunoSEQ multiplex PCR. The sample carries about 370,000 clones, almost 90% recorded once. The source material was peripheral blood. The receptors originated from a man younger than 35 with active or convalescent COVID-19. The CDR3 runs from the conserved cysteine through the conserved F or W. The D gene is left open where the match is weak. Rows may omit the clone size; those that give it use once, few, many or a size class.

V gene: TRBV7-9; D gene: TRBD2; clone size: NA; J gene: TRBJ2-5; CDR3 protein: CASSPWTSGGEETQYF; CDR3 DNA: TGTGCCAGCAGCCCCTGGACTAGCGGGGGGGAAGAGACCCAGTACTTC
V gene: TRBV28; D gene: NA; clone size: NA; J gene: TRBJ1-2; CDR3 protein: CASSTTENYGYTF; CDR3 DNA: TGTGCCAGCAGCACGACAGAGAACTATGGCTACACCTTC
V gene: TRBV29-1; D gene: NA; clone size: NA; J gene: TRBJ2-3; CDR3 protein: CSGRDPESTDTQYF; CDR3 DNA: TGCAGCGGGCGGGACCCAGAAAGCACAGATACGCAGTATTTT
V gene: TRBV21-1; D gene: NA; clone size: NA; J gene: TRBJ2-3; CDR3 protein: CASSKGTSGRSTDTQYF; CDR3 DNA: TGTGCCAGCAGCAAAGGAACTAGCGGGCGCAGCACAGATACGCAGTATTTT
V gene: TRBV6-5; D gene: NA; clone size: NA; J gene: TRBJ2-7; CDR3 protein: CASSRSGTGIYEQYF; CDR3 DNA: TGTGCCAGCAGTCGTAGCGGGACAGGGATCTACGAGCAGTACTTC
V gene: TRBV7-2; D gene: NA; clone size: NA; J gene: TRBJ2-2; CDR3 protein: CASSLNRVNTGELFF; CDR3 DNA: TGTGCCAGCAGCCTGAACAGGGTTAACACCGGGGAGCTGTTTTTT
V gene: TRBV9; D gene: TRBD1; clone size: NA; J gene: TRBJ1-1; CDR3 protein: CASSPETGGMNTEAFF; CDR3 DNA: TGTGCCAGCAGCCCTGAGACAGGGGGCATGAACACTGAAGCTTTCTTT
V gene: TRBV28; D gene: TRBD1; clone size: NA; J gene: TRBJ2-7; CDR3 protein: CASRQDRANYEQYF; CDR3 DNA: TGTGCCAGCAGGCAGGACAGGGCCAACTACGAGCAGTACTTC
V gene: TRBV18; D gene: TRBD2; clone size: NA; J gene: TRBJ2-7; CDR3 protein: CASSPQGGRDYHYEQYF; CDR3 DNA: TGTGCCAGCTCCCCCCAGGGTGGCAGGGACTATCACTACGAGCAGTACTTC
V gene: TRBV6-5; D gene: TRBD1; clone size: once; J gene: TRBJ1-1; CDR3 protein: CASTPRQGGRTEAFF; CDR3 DNA: TGTGCCAGCACCCCTCGCCAGGGGGGACGAACTGAAGCTTTCTTT
V gene: TRBV10-3; D gene: TRBD1; clone size: once; J gene: TRBJ1-2; CDR3 protein: CAIGRTGEGRDYGYTF; CDR3 DNA: TGTGCCATCGGGAGGACAGGGGAAGGCAGGGACTATGGCTACACCTTC
V gene: TRBV24-1; D gene: TRBD1; clone size: NA; J gene: TRBJ2-3; CDR3 protein: CATATGLGTTDTQYF; CDR3 DNA: TGTGCCACCGCGACAGGGCTGGGAACGACAGATACGCAGTATTTT
V gene: TRBV27; D gene: NA; clone size: NA; J gene: TRBJ1-2; CDR3 protein: CASSSPGPWHGYTF; CDR3 DNA: TGTGCCAGCAGTTCGCCAGGTCCCTGGCATGGCTACACCTTC
V gene: TRBV4-2; D gene: NA; clone size: NA; J gene: TRBJ2-3; CDR3 protein: CASSPFSEDTQYF; CDR3 DNA: TGTGCCAGCAGCCCCTTTTCGGAGGATACGCAGTATTTT
V gene: TRBV27; D gene: NA; clone size: NA; J gene: TRBJ1-1; CDR3 protein: CASSFERGLTEAFF; CDR3 DNA: TGTGCCAGCAGTTTTGAGAGGGGGTTAACTGAAGCTTTCTTT
V gene: TRBV12-3/TRBV12-4; D gene: NA; clone size: NA; J gene: TRBJ1-5; CDR3 protein: CASSFRVGQPQHF; CDR3 DNA: TGTGCCAGCAGTTTCAGGGTGGGTCAGCCCCAGCATTTT
V gene: TRBV9; D gene: NA; clone size: NA; J gene: TRBJ1-3; CDR3 protein: CASSVDTSGNTIYF; CDR3 DNA: TGTGCCAGCAGCGTAGACACCTCTGGAAACACCATATATTTT